Presented here are 7 T cell receptor beta chains from one specimen sequenced in a study of blood T cell repertoires in COVID-19. The protocol was immunoSEQ multiplex PCR, while the TCRdb copy is restricted to in-frame clones and leaves out a portion. The top ten clones hold 1.2% of a sample with about 330,000 clones, around 88% of them seen once. What was sequenced was peripheral blood. Source of these receptors: a woman between 50 and 59 years old with acute or convalescent COVID-19.

The V call is TRBV10-3, the J call TRBJ1-1; TRBD1 matches 10 bases. The CDR3 has 15 amino acids. Germline CDR1 reads ENHRY; CDR2 reads SYGVKD. V dropped 6 bases and J dropped 4; count of bases not matched to a gene: 8. CDR3 residues: CAISRDRGSTTEAFF. CDR3 nucleotide sequence: TGTGCCATCAGCCGGGACAGGGGCTCGACCACTGAAGCTTTCTTT.

Here the CDR3 DNA reads TGTGCCTGGAGAGGGGGGGGAAATTCACCCCTCCACTTT. Amino acid sequence: CAWRGGGNSPLHF. This sequence joins TRBV30 and TRBJ1-6; tentative D call: TRBD1 (6 bases). The CDR3 totals 13 residues. With 3 bases removed from V and 7 bases from J, the gap between germline ends came to 10 bases. Germline V CDR1 and CDR2: GTSNPN, SVGIG (reference sequence).

The gene calls are TRBV6-5 and TRBJ2-6, with D possibly being TRBD1 (5 bases). Between the trimmed V and J ends, which lost 5 bases and 4 bases, there was a span of 9 bases. In germline, CDR1 is MNHEY, CDR2 SVGAGI. This CDR3 region has 14 residues. The CDR3 region is CASSKGFGANVLTF. In DNA, the CDR3 is TGTGCCAGCAGTAAGGGGTTCGGGGCCAACGTCCTGACTTTC.

There are a few counts of this clone. This CDR3 is also generated by other DNA sequences in the sample. The V call is TRBV4-2, the J call TRBJ1-2; 11 bases match TRBD1. CDR3 length: 16 amino acids. CDR1 and CDR2 from the germline V gene are LGHNA and YNFKEQ. V gave up 0 bases and J gave up 8 bases; unmatched junction bases: 8. The CDR3 spells CASSQDPGQGARGYTF. The CDR3 DNA reads as TGTGCCAGCAGCCAAGATCCCGGACAGGGGGCGCGAGGCTACACCTTC.

J is TRBJ1-1 and V is TRBV6-5, with D possibly TRBD1 on 6 matching bases. The V gene's germline CDR1 is MNHEY and CDR2 SVGAGI. This CDR3 is 11 amino acids long. Trimming pared 6 bases from V and 11 bases from J, leaving 13 bases between. The CDR3 loop is CASSAGTRAFF. For the CDR3, the DNA is TGTGCCAGCAGCGCCGGGACAAGGGCTTTCTTT.

Details on this clone: This CDR3 is also generated by other DNA sequences in the sample. The V gene is TRBV6-5, the J gene TRBJ2-3, with 8 nucleotides matching TRBD2. The junction had 3 bases not matched to a gene; V was cut back by 4 bases and J by 0 bases. Germline-derived CDR1 and CDR2 are MNHEY and SVGAGI. The CDR3 has 15 residues. CDR3 nucleotides: TGTGCCAGCAGTTTTAGCGGGAAGAGCACAGATACGCAGTATTTT. It codes for CASSFSGKSTDTQYF.

The CDR3: CASSSAGGTGELFF. CDR3 nucleotide sequence: TGTGCCAGCAGCTCAGCGGGGGGCACCGGGGAGCTGTTTTTT. V gene TRBV5-8 combines with J gene TRBJ2-2, with TRBD2 matching 9 bases. The CDR3 contains 14 residues. J gave up 4 bases and V 3 bases, and 1 base lay outside the gene matches. CDR1 is SGHTS, CDR2 YDEGEE, per germline.